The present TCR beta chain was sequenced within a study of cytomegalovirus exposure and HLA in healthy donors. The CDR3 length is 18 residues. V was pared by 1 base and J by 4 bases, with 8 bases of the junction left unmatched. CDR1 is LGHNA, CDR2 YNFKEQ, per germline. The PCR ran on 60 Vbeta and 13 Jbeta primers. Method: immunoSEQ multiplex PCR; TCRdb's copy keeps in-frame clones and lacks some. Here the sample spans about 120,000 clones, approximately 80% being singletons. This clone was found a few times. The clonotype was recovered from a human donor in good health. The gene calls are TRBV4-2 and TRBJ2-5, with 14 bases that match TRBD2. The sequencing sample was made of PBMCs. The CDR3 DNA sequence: TGTGCCAGCAGCCAAGCGGGACTAGCGGGAGTCGCCGGAGAGACCCAGTACTTC. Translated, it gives CASSQAGLAGVAGETQYF.